A selection of T cell receptor beta chains follows, all from one sample in a study of blood T cell repertoires in COVID-19. Using immunoSEQ multiplex PCR, the repertoire was profiled, and TCRdb retains in-frame clones only, with some absent. Of about 65,000 clones listed, roughly four fifths are singletons. Sequenced: peripheral blood. The receptors originated from a human donor in a cohort sampled during active COVID-19. Both conserved end residues are part of each CDR3. Each record gives: V gene, clone size, CDR3 length, D gene, J gene, CDR3 protein, CDR3 DNA. The D gene is left open where the match is weak. The size of a clone is reported for some rows only, either as once, few or many, or as a class for expanded clones.

>TRBV29-1|.|13|TRBD1|TRBJ1-2
CSVGQGTDYGYTF
TGCAGCGTCGGACAGGGGACTGACTATGGCTACACCTTC
>TRBV5-3|.|15|.|TRBJ1-6
CARSLARGGRSPLHF
TGTGCCAGAAGCTTGGCCCGCGGGGGCCGTTCACCCCTCCACTTT
>TRBV11-2|once|15|TRBD1|TRBJ1-1
CASSALGQVNTEAFF
TGTGCCAGCAGCGCCCTGGGACAGGTGAACACTGAAGCTTTCTTT
>TRBV24-1|once|13|TRBD1|TRBJ2-3
CATGTASTDTQYF
TGTGCCACCGGGACAGCTAGCACAGATACGCAGTATTTT
>TRBV7-3|.|17|TRBD2|TRBJ2-1
CASSLSGGTRPGDEQFF
TGTGCCAGCAGCTTATCGGGGGGGACTAGACCAGGCGATGAGCAGTTCTTC
>TRBV6-5|.|14|.|TRBJ1-1
CASSLRGGDTEAFF
TGTGCCAGCAGCCTAAGGGGGGGTGACACTGAAGCTTTCTTT
>TRBV27|.|14|TRBD1|TRBJ1-2
CASSFGDSAYGYTF
TGTGCCAGCAGTTTTGGGGACAGCGCCTATGGCTACACCTTC
>TRBV4-2|.|15|TRBD1|TRBJ1-5
CASSPSGTALQPQHF
TGTGCCAGCAGTCCCTCCGGGACAGCCTTGCAGCCCCAGCATTTT
>TRBV4-3|.|16|.|TRBJ2-5
CASSRLLGGVQETQYF
TGCGCCAGCAGCCGCCTCCTCGGAGGAGTCCAAGAGACCCAGTACTTC
>TRBV11-3|few|14|.|TRBJ1-1
CASSSGVRMPEAFF
TGTGCCAGCAGCTCGGGGGTAAGAATGCCTGAAGCTTTCTTT